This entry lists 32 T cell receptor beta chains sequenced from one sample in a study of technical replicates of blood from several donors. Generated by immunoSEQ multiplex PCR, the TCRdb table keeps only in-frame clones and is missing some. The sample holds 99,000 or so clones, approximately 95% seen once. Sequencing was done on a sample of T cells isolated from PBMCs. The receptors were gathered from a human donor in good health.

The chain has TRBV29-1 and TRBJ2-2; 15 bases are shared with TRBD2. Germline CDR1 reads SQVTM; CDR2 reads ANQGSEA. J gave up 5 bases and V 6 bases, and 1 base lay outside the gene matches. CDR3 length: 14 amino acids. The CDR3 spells CSVGLAGGTGELFF. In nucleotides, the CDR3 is TGCAGCGTCGGACTAGCGGGAGGGACCGGGGAGCTGTTTTTT.

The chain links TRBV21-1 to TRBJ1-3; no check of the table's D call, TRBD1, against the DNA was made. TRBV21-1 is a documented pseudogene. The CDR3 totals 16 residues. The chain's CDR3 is CASKEGAHPSGNTIYF. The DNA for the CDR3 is TGTGCCAGCAAGGAAGGGGCCCACCCCTCTGGAAACACCATATATTTT.

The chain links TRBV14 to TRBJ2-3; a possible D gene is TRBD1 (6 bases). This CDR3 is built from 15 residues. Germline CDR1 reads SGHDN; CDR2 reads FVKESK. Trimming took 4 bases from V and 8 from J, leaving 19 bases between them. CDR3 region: CASSLRKGTPGTQYF. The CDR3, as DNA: TGTGCCAGCAGCCTAAGAAAGGGGACACCGGGTACGCAGTATTTT.

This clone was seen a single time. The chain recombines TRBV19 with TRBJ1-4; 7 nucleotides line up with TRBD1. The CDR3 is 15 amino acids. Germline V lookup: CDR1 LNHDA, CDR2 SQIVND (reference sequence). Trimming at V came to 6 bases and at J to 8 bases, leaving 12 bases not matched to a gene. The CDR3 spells CASRTRDSRNEKLFF. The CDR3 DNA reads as TGTGCCAGTAGGACCCGGGACAGTAGGAACGAAAAACTGTTTTTT.

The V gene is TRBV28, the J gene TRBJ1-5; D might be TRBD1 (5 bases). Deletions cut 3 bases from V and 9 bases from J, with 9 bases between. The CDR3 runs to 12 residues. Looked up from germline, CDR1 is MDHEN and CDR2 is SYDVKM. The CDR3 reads CASSFQGPPQHF. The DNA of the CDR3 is TGTGCCAGCAGTTTTCAGGGTCCGCCCCAGCATTTT. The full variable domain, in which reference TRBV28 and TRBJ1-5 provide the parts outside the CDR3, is DVKVTQSSRYLVKRTGEKVFLECVQDMDHENMFWYRQDPGLGLRLIYFSYDVKMKEKGDIPEGYSVSREKKERFSLILESASTNQTSMYLCASSFQGPPQHFGDGTRLSIL.

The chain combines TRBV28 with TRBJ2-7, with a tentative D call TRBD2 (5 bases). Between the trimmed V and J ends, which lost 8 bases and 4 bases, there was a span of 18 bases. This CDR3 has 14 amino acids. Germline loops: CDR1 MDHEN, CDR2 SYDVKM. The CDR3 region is CASGDSATQYEQYF. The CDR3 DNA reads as TGTGCCAGCGGGGATAGCGCGACCCAATACGAGCAGTACTTC.

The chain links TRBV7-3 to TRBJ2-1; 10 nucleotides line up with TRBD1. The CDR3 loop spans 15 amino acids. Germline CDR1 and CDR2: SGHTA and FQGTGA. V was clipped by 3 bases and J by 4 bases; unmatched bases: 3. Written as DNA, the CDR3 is TGTGCCAGCAGCTTCGGGACAGGGGTATACAATGAGCAGTTCTTC. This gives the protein CASSFGTGVYNEQFF. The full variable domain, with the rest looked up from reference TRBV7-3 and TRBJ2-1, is GAGVSQTPSNKVTEKGKYVELRCDPISGHTALYWYRQSLGQGPEFLIYFQGTGAADDSGLPNDRFFAVRPEGSVSTLKIQRTERGDSAVYLCASSFGTGVYNEQFFGPGTRLTVL.

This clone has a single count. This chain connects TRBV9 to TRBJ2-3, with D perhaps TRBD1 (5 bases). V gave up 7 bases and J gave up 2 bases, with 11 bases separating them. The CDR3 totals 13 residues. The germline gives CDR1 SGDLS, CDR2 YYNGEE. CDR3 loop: CASARGPTDTQYF. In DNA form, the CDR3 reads TGTGCCAGCGCTAGGGGCCCCACAGATACGCAGTATTTT.

The CDR3 nucleotides read TGTGCCACCAGCAGAGAAACAGGGGGCCTTATGCTAGCCAAAAACATTCAGTACTTC. Translation gives CATSRETGGLMLAKNIQYF. The V and J genes are TRBV15 and TRBJ2-4; TRBD1 matches at 9 bases. This CDR3 contains 19 residues. V lost 0 bases to trimming and J lost 0 bases; unmatched junction nucleotides: 9. Germline V lookup: CDR1 LNHNV, CDR2 YYDKDF (reference sequence).

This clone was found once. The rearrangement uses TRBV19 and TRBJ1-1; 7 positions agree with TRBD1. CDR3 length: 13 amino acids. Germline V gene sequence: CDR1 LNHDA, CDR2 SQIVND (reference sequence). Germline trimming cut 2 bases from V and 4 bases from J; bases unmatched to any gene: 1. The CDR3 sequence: CASSINRGTEAFF. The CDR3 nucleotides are TGTGCCAGTAGTATAAACAGGGGCACTGAAGCTTTCTTT.

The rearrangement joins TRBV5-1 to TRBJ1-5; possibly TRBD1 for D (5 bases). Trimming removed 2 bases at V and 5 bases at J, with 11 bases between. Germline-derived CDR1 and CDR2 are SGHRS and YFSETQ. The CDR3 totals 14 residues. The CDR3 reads CASSFGPGDQPQHF. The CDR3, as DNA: TGCGCCAGCAGCTTCGGTCCGGGGGATCAGCCCCAGCATTTT.

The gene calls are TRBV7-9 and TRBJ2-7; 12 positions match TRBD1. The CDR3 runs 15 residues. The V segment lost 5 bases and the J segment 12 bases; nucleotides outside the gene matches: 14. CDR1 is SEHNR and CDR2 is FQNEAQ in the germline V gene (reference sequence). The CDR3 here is CASSPGTGGYWKRYF. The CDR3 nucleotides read TGTGCCAGCAGCCCCGGGACAGGGGGCTACTGGAAACGGTACTTC.

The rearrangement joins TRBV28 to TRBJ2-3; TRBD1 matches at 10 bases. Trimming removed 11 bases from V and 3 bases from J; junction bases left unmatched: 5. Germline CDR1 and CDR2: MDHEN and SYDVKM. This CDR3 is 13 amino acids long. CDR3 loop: CAGGQGLTDTQYF. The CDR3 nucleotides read TGTGCCGGGGGACAGGGGTTGACAGATACGCAGTATTTT.

CDR3 sequence (DNA): TGTGCCAGCACTAGACGGAGGAATCACTACAATGAGCAGTTCTTC. Translation gives CASTRRRNHYNEQFF. This chain joins TRBV6-5 and TRBJ2-1; D may be TRBD2 (5 bases). CDR3 size: 15 residues. V lost 7 bases and J lost 3, with 16 bases in between. Looked up from germline, CDR1 is MNHEY and CDR2 is SVGAGI.

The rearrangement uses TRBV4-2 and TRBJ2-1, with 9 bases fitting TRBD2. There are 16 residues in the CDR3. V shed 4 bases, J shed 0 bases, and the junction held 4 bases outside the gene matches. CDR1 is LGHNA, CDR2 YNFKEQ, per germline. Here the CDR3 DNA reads TGTGCCAGCAGCCGAGGGACTAGCCGCTCCTACAATGAGCAGTTCTTC. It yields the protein CASSRGTSRSYNEQFF.

As DNA, the CDR3 is TGTGCCAGCAGCTTGCGACAGTGGTGGGATGAGCAGTTCTTC. Residues: CASSLRQWWDEQFF. The V gene is TRBV7-3, the J gene TRBJ2-1; D is perhaps TRBD1 (5 bases). Trimming cost V 3 bases and J 8 bases, with 14 bases left between them. This CDR3 spans 14 amino acids. CDR1 and CDR2 from the germline V gene are SGHTA and FQGTGA. The variable domain in full, completed from reference TRBV7-3 and TRBJ2-1, reads GAGVSQTPSNKVTEKGKYVELRCDPISGHTALYWYRQSLGQGPEFLIYFQGTGAADDSGLPNDRFFAVRPEGSVSTLKIQRTERGDSAVYLCASSLRQWWDEQFFGPGTRLTVL.

CDR3 protein: CSVETGLNTGELFF. CDR3 bases: TGCAGCGTTGAAACAGGGTTGAACACCGGGGAGCTGTTTTTT. V usage is TRBV29-1 and J usage is TRBJ2-2; maybe TRBD1 (6 bases). V was cut by 2 bases and J by 1 base, with 8 bases left in between. The CDR3 spans 14 residues. Germline V CDR1 and CDR2: SQVTM, ANQGSEA.

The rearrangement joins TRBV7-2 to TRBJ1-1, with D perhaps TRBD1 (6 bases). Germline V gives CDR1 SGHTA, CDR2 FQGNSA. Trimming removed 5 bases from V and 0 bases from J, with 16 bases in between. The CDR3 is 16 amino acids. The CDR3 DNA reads TGTGCCAGCAGCCCAGGGGCAGGGAGCCTGAACACTGAAGCTTTCTTT. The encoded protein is CASSPGAGSLNTEAFF. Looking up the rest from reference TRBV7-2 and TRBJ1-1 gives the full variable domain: GAGVSQSPSNKVTEKGKDVELRCDPISGHTALYWYRQSLGQGLEFLIYFQGNSAPDKSGLPSDRFSAERTGGSVSTLTIQRTQQEDSAVYLCASSPGAGSLNTEAFFGQGTRLTVV.

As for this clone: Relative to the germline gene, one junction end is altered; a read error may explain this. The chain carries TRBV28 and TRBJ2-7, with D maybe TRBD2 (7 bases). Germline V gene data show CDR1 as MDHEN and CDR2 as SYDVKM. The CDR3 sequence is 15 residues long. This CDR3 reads CASSLYGGASYEQYF. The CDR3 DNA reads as TGTGCCAGTAGTTTATATGGGGGGGCCTCCTACGAGCAGTACTTC.

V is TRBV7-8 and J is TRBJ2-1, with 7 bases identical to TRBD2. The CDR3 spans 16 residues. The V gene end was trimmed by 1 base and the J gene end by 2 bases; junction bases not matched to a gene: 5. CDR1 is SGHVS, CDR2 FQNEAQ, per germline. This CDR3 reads CASSLGEGFTYNEQFF. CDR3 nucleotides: TGTGCCAGCAGCTTAGGGGAGGGATTTACCTACAATGAGCAGTTCTTC.

The CDR3 region has the DNA TGTGCCAGCAGCTTATGGGACAGGGTGAACACTGAAGCTTTCTTT. As protein: CASSLWDRVNTEAFF. The genes are TRBV13 and TRBJ1-1; TRBD1 aligns across 9 bases. The J segment lost 0 bases and the V segment lost 2 bases, leaving 1 base of the junction unmatched. The CDR3 runs to 15 residues. CDR1 is PRHDT and CDR2 is FYEKMQ in the germline V gene (reference sequence).

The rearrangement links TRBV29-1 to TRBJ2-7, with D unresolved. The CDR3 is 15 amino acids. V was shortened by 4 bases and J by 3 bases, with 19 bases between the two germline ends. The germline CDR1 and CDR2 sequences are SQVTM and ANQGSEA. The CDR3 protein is CSVVRALSNFYEQYF. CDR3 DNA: TGCAGCGTTGTTCGTGCGCTCTCGAACTTCTACGAGCAGTACTTC.

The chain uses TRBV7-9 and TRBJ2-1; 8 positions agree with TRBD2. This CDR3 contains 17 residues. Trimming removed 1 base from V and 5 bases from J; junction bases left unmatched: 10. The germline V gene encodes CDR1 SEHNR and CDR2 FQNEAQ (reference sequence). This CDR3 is CASSLDRTSTSNNEQFF. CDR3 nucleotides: TGTGCCAGCAGCTTAGACCGGACTAGCACTTCAAACAATGAGCAGTTCTTC.

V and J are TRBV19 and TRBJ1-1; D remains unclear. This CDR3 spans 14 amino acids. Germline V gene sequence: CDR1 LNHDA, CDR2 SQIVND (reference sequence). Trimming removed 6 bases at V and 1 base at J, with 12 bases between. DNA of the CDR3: TGTGCCAGTAGCCCCCCGGGAGGGAACACTGAAGCTTTCTTT. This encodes CASSPPGGNTEAFF.

CDR3 loop: CASSLVLAGVYQETQYF. The CDR3, as DNA: TGTGCCAGCAGCTTAGTCCTAGCGGGGGTGTACCAAGAGACCCAGTACTTC. V is TRBV7-6 and J is TRBJ2-5; TRBD2 matches 10 bases. The trim removed 1 base at V and 0 bases at J, leaving 5 bases unmatched. The CDR3 contains 17 residues. The germline V gene encodes CDR1 SGHVS and CDR2 FNYEAQ. The full variable domain, rest sourced from reference TRBV7-6 and TRBJ2-5, is GAGVSQSPRYKVTKRGQDVALRCDPISGHVSLYWYRQALGQGPEFLTYFNYEAQQDKSGLPNDRFSAERPEGSISTLTIQRTEQRDSAMYRCASSLVLAGVYQETQYFGPGTRLLVL.

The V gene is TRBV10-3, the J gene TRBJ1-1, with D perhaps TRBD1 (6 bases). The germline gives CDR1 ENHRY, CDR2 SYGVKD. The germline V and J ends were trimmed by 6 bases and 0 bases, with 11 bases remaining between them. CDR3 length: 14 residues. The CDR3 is CAIRDSVLNTEAFF. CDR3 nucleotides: TGTGCCATCAGGGACAGCGTCTTGAACACTGAAGCTTTCTTT.

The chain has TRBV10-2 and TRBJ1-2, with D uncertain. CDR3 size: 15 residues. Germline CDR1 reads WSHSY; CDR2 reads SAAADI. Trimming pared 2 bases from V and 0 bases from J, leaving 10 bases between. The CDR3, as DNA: TGCGCCAGCAGTGAGACGCGCCGATCTAACTATGGCTACACCTTC. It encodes CASSETRRSNYGYTF.

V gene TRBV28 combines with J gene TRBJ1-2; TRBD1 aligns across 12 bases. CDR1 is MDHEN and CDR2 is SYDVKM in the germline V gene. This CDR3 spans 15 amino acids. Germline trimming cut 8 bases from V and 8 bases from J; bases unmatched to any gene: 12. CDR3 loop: CASVPLGQGARGYTF. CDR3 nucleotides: TGTGCCAGCGTACCTTTGGGACAGGGGGCGCGCGGCTACACCTTC.

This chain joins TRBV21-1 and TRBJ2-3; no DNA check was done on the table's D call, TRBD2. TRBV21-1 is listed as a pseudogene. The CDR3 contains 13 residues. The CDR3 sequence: CASSKRLADTQYF. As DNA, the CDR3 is TGTGCCAGCAGCAAACGACTAGCAGATACGCAGTATTTT.

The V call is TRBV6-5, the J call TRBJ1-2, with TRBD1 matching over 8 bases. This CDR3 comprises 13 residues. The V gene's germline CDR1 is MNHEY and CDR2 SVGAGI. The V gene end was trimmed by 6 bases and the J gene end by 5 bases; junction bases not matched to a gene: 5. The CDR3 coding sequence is TGTGCCAGCAGACCGGGACAGGAATATGGCTACACCTTC. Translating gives CASRPGQEYGYTF.

CDR3 protein: CASSIWSSGRLPPNTGELFF. The CDR3 region has the DNA TGTGCCAGTAGTATATGGTCTAGCGGGAGGCTGCCTCCGAACACCGGGGAGCTGTTTTTT. This chain links TRBV19 with TRBJ2-2; 11 bases match TRBD2. Germline CDR1 and CDR2: LNHDA and SQIVND (reference sequence). The CDR3 is 20 residues long. Germline trimming cut 2 bases from V and 0 bases from J; bases unmatched to any gene: 11.

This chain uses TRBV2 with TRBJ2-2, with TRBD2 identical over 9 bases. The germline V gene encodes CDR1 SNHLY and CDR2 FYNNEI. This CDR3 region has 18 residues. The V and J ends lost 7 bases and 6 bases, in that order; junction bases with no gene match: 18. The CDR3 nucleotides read TGTGCCAGCACCCCGGTGGCTAGCGGGAAGGGTCGACCCGGGGAGCTGTTTTTT. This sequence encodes CASTPVASGKGRPGELFF.